These T cell receptor beta chains were read from a single sample in a study of T cell changes during pregnancy in multiple sclerosis. The assay was immunoSEQ multiplex PCR, and TCRdb's table has in-frame clones only and misses some. The data hold roughly 40,000 clones, with 90% to 95% observed a single time. This material consisted of CD8+ T cells from peripheral blood mononuclear cells, taken before pregnancy. These receptors were obtained from a female donor with multiple sclerosis, enrolled in a pregnancy study. CDR3s include the opening cysteine and the closing phenylalanine or tryptophan. A D gene is named only where the DNA matches it firmly. Size is stated for part of the rows, as once, few or many counts, or as a class when the clone is expanded.

j_gene: TRBJ2-5; d_gene: -; v_gene: TRBV27; abundance: -; CDR3nt: TGTGCCAGCAGTTTGGTAAGGGGGAGAGGCGAAGAGACCCAGTACTTC; CDR3aa: CASSLVRGRGEETQYF
j_gene: TRBJ2-1; d_gene: TRBD2; v_gene: TRBV27; abundance: -; CDR3nt: TGTGCCAGCAGTCGGACTAGCGGGAGAATTGAGCAGTTCTTC; CDR3aa: CASSRTSGRIEQFF
j_gene: TRBJ2-7; d_gene: -; v_gene: TRBV1; abundance: -; CDR3nt: TGCACCAGCAGCCAAGGGCTAGGACAGCTATTGTACGAGCAGTACTTC; CDR3aa: CTSSQGLGQLLYEQYF
j_gene: TRBJ2-4; d_gene: -; v_gene: TRBV4-3; abundance: -; CDR3nt: TGCGCCAGCAGCCACACGTGCTGGGGCGGTACTATAATCTTAGCCAAAAACATTCAGTACTTC; CDR3aa: CASSHTCWGGTIILAKNIQYF
j_gene: TRBJ2-5; d_gene: -; v_gene: TRBV6-6; abundance: -; CDR3nt: TGTGCCAGCAGTTACGTCGGGTCGGTCCAAGAGACCCAGTACTTC; CDR3aa: CASSYVGSVQETQYF
j_gene: TRBJ2-5; d_gene: -; v_gene: TRBV27; abundance: -; CDR3nt: TGTGCCAGCAGTTTACTAGGGGGAGGGGGCCAAGAGACCCAGTACTTC; CDR3aa: CASSLLGGGGQETQYF
j_gene: TRBJ2-7; d_gene: -; v_gene: TRBV4-2; abundance: -; CDR3nt: TGTGCCAGCAGCCAGGAAAGCGGAAGCTCCTCCTACGAGCAGTACTTC; CDR3aa: CASSQESGSSSYEQYF
j_gene: TRBJ1-1; d_gene: TRBD1; v_gene: TRBV4-1; abundance: -; CDR3nt: TGCGCCAGCAGCCCCACCCAGGGGGTCACTGAAGCTTTCTTT; CDR3aa: CASSPTQGVTEAFF
j_gene: TRBJ2-2; d_gene: -; v_gene: TRBV30; abundance: -; CDR3nt: TGTGCCTGGAGTGGCCTCTCAGCTAGAAGCATCGGGGAGCTGTTTTTT; CDR3aa: CAWSGLSARSIGELFF
j_gene: TRBJ2-1; d_gene: -; v_gene: TRBV27; abundance: -; CDR3nt: TGTGCCAGCAGTCCAGGGACACCCTACAATGAGCAGTTCTTC; CDR3aa: CASSPGTPYNEQFF
j_gene: TRBJ2-3; d_gene: TRBD2; v_gene: TRBV5-4; abundance: -; CDR3nt: TGTGCCAGCAGCTTGGGCCTAGCGGGAGCAATGGGAGATACGCAGTATTTT; CDR3aa: CASSLGLAGAMGDTQYF
j_gene: TRBJ2-7; d_gene: TRBD2; v_gene: TRBV5-5; abundance: -; CDR3nt: TGTGCCAGCAGCTTACTAGCGGGAGGCGGCGACGAGCAGTACTTC; CDR3aa: CASSLLAGGGDEQYF
j_gene: TRBJ2-7; d_gene: TRBD1; v_gene: TRBV6-6; abundance: -; CDR3nt: TGTGCCAGCACCAACTCCGGGACAGGTCCCTACGAGCAGTACTTC; CDR3aa: CASTNSGTGPYEQYF
j_gene: TRBJ2-7; d_gene: -; v_gene: TRBV7-2; abundance: -; CDR3nt: TGTGCCAGCAGCCTTCTAGCTAACTCCTACGAGCAGTACTTC; CDR3aa: CASSLLANSYEQYF
j_gene: TRBJ1-4; d_gene: TRBD1; v_gene: TRBV6-1; abundance: few; CDR3nt: TGTGCCAGCAGTGTGACAGGGGGCAGGTTAGGGAATGAAAAACTGTTTTTT; CDR3aa: CASSVTGGRLGNEKLFF
j_gene: TRBJ1-1; d_gene: -; v_gene: TRBV6-1; abundance: -; CDR3nt: TGTGCCAGCAGTGAAGGCAGGGGCACTGAAGCTTTCTTT; CDR3aa: CASSEGRGTEAFF
j_gene: TRBJ1-1; d_gene: TRBD1; v_gene: TRBV7-2; abundance: -; CDR3nt: TGTGCCAGCAGCCATCAAGGACAGGGAATGCCTGAAGCTTTCTTT; CDR3aa: CASSHQGQGMPEAFF
j_gene: TRBJ1-4; d_gene: TRBD1; v_gene: TRBV29-1; abundance: -; CDR3nt: TGCAGCGTTCGTGGACAGGAAAGGGAAAAACTGTTTTTT; CDR3aa: CSVRGQEREKLFF
j_gene: TRBJ1-3; d_gene: TRBD1; v_gene: TRBV4-2; abundance: once; CDR3nt: TGTGCCAGCAGCCAACCCGTCGGACAGGGGGTTTTGGGAAACACCATATATTTT; CDR3aa: CASSQPVGQGVLGNTIYF
j_gene: TRBJ2-7; d_gene: TRBD1; v_gene: TRBV11-2; abundance: -; CDR3nt: TGTGCCAGCAGCTTCCCGGGACAGGACTACGAGCAGTACTTC; CDR3aa: CASSFPGQDYEQYF
j_gene: TRBJ2-5; d_gene: TRBD1; v_gene: TRBV27; abundance: -; CDR3nt: TGTGCCAGCAGTCCCTCAGTGGACAGGCGGGAGACCCAGTACTTC; CDR3aa: CASSPSVDRRETQYF
j_gene: TRBJ2-2; d_gene: TRBD2; v_gene: TRBV30; abundance: once; CDR3nt: TGTGCCTGGAGTGTGAGGACTAGCGGGAGCGGGGAGCTGTTTTTT; CDR3aa: CAWSVRTSGSGELFF
j_gene: TRBJ2-3; d_gene: TRBD2; v_gene: TRBV4-1; abundance: -; CDR3nt: TGCGCCAGCAGCCAACGACTAGCGGGAGCAACAGATACGCAGTATTTT; CDR3aa: CASSQRLAGATDTQYF
j_gene: TRBJ2-1; d_gene: TRBD2; v_gene: TRBV7-2; abundance: -; CDR3nt: TGTGCCAGCAGCACCCGACTAGCGGGCAATGAGCAGTTCTTC; CDR3aa: CASSTRLAGNEQFF
j_gene: TRBJ1-2; d_gene: TRBD1; v_gene: TRBV7-9; abundance: -; CDR3nt: TGTGCCAGCAGGGGACAGAGCTATGGCTACACCTTC; CDR3aa: CASRGQSYGYTF
j_gene: TRBJ2-1; d_gene: -; v_gene: TRBV27; abundance: -; CDR3nt: TGTGCCAGCACCAGCGGATACAATGAGCAGTTCTTC; CDR3aa: CASTSGYNEQFF
j_gene: TRBJ2-7; d_gene: -; v_gene: TRBV27; abundance: -; CDR3nt: TGTGCCAGCAGGGCCCGGACTGACGAGCAGTACTTC; CDR3aa: CASRARTDEQYF
j_gene: TRBJ2-3; d_gene: -; v_gene: TRBV28; abundance: few; CDR3nt: TGTGCCAGCAGGTGGGCGGGAAGCACAGATACGCAGTATTTT; CDR3aa: CASRWAGSTDTQYF
j_gene: TRBJ2-7; d_gene: -; v_gene: TRBV27; abundance: -; CDR3nt: TGTGCCAGCAGTCCCCAGTCCAGTTCCTACGAGCAGTACTTC; CDR3aa: CASSPQSSSYEQYF
j_gene: TRBJ2-1; d_gene: TRBD2; v_gene: TRBV28; abundance: -; CDR3nt: TGTGCCAGCAGCTACTTTGGCGGGAGTTCCAATGAGCAGTTCTTC; CDR3aa: CASSYFGGSSNEQFF
j_gene: TRBJ2-5; d_gene: TRBD2; v_gene: TRBV4-2; abundance: once; CDR3nt: TGTGCCAGCAGCCAAGAACCGGGACTAGCGGGAGCGGAGACCCAGTACTTC; CDR3aa: CASSQEPGLAGAETQYF
j_gene: TRBJ1-1; d_gene: TRBD1; v_gene: TRBV27; abundance: -; CDR3nt: TGTGCCAGCAGTCCACCCCGAGGACAGGGCCACCCTGAAGCTTTCTTT; CDR3aa: CASSPPRGQGHPEAFF
j_gene: TRBJ2-5; d_gene: -; v_gene: TRBV5-6; abundance: -; CDR3nt: TGTGCCAGCAGCTTGGACTTGCAAGAGACCCAGTACTTC; CDR3aa: CASSLDLQETQYF